The 15 T cell receptor beta chains presented below share a single source sample, sequenced in a study of OX40 agonist ivuxolimab in advanced cancers. Here immunoSEQ multiplex PCR was the method, and the copy in TCRdb shows in-frame clones only, minus some. This sample carries fewer than 85,000 clones, 65% to 90% of them seen once, and the ten largest clones take under 2.5%. The sequencing used CD4+ or CD8+ T cells sorted from blood, collected in a trial of the OX40 agonist ivuxolimab. The receptors shown here come from an adult with an advanced solid tumor such as melanoma, head and neck, liver or kidney cancer.

The V call is TRBV5-1, the J call TRBJ2-1; a weak D match, TRBD2 (6 bases). Deletions cut 3 bases from V and 6 bases from J, with 10 bases between. The germline CDR1 and CDR2 sequences are SGHRS and YFSETQ. The length of the CDR3 is 13 residues. CDR3 amino acids: CASSYAGINEQFF. CDR3 bases: TGCGCCAGCAGCTACGCGGGGATCAATGAGCAGTTCTTC.

The chain uses TRBV4-1 and TRBJ1-5; unclear D gene. The CDR3 spans 17 residues. Germline assignment: CDR1 MGHRA and CDR2 YSYEKL. Trimming stripped 0 bases from V and 2 bases from J, with 14 bases between. CDR3 sequence (DNA): TGCGCCAGCAGCCAAGATCTGTTAGGGTCGGGCAATCAGCCCCAGCATTTT. Its translation is CASSQDLLGSGNQPQHF.

V usage is TRBV30 and J usage is TRBJ2-7, with TRBD2 matching over 9 bases. The J segment lost 7 bases and the V segment lost 2 bases, leaving 15 bases of the junction unmatched. Germline V gene sequence: CDR1 GTSNPN, CDR2 SVGIG (reference sequence). This CDR3 spans 16 amino acids. The CDR3: CAWSTWKAGGPGEQYF. The CDR3 nucleotides read TGTGCCTGGAGTACGTGGAAGGCGGGAGGGCCGGGAGAGCAGTACTTC.

The chain employs TRBV7-3 and TRBJ2-2; unclear D gene. This CDR3 spans 15 amino acids. The germline gives CDR1 SGHTA, CDR2 FQGTGA. Trimming pared 0 bases from V and 4 bases from J, leaving 9 bases between. Here the CDR3 DNA reads TGTGCCAGCAGCTTAACACTTGTTTCCACCGGGGAGCTGTTTTTT. It translates to CASSLTLVSTGELFF.

This clone is termed medium-sized. The chain has TRBV9 and TRBJ2-2; perhaps TRBD1 as D (5 bases). CDR1 SGDLS and CDR2 YYNGEE come from the germline V gene. V was shortened by 0 bases and J by 6 bases, with 12 bases between the two germline ends. The CDR3 has 15 amino acids. CDR3 region: CASSVGLTGAGELFF. DNA for the CDR3: TGTGCCAGCAGCGTAGGGTTAACAGGTGCCGGGGAGCTGTTTTTT.

This clone has a count of ten or more. The chain is built from TRBV11-1 and TRBJ2-3; D not certain. The germline V gene has CDR1 SGHAT and CDR2 FQDESV (reference sequence). Between the trimmed V and J ends, which lost 2 bases and 0 bases, there was a span of 9 bases. The CDR3 runs to 15 residues. Here the CDR3 reads CASSLSAASTDTQYF. The DNA for the CDR3 is TGTGCCAGCAGCTTAAGTGCAGCTAGCACAGATACGCAGTATTTT.

The J gene is TRBJ2-3, the V gene TRBV4-2; 8 bases agree with TRBD1. CDR3 length equals 17 residues. The germline V gene has CDR1 LGHNA and CDR2 YNFKEQ. V was clipped by 1 base and J by 6 bases; unmatched bases: 12. The CDR3 DNA reads TGTGCCAGCAGCCAAGCCGGCGGACAGGGCAGTAAGGATACGCAGTATTTT. Translated: CASSQAGGQGSKDTQYF.

This sequence joins TRBV28 and TRBJ2-7; 8 bases fit TRBD1. Trimming cost V 7 bases and J 3 bases; bases outside gene matches: 5. The CDR3 loop spans 13 amino acids. The germline V gene has CDR1 MDHEN and CDR2 SYDVKM. CDR3 nucleotides: TGTGCCAGCACCCTGACAGGGGTCTACGAGCAGTACTTC. Amino acid sequence: CASTLTGVYEQYF.

The count of this clone is one. The chain combines TRBV7-9 with TRBJ1-4; no clear D gene. Germline V gene data show CDR1 as SEHNR and CDR2 as FQNEAQ (reference sequence). V dropped 10 bases and J dropped 4 bases, with 19 bases sitting between them. This CDR3 contains 15 residues. CDR3 sequence: CAILPGSGGNEKLFF. The CDR3 DNA is TGTGCCATCCTACCTGGGTCGGGAGGTAATGAAAAACTGTTTTTT.

The genes are TRBV6-5 and TRBJ1-4, with D possibly being TRBD1 (5 bases). Germline V gene sequence: CDR1 MNHEY, CDR2 SVGAGI. The germline V and J ends were trimmed by 4 bases and 3 bases, with 9 bases remaining between them. This CDR3 spans 14 amino acids. CDR3 DNA: TGTGCCAGCAGTTCACTGGGGCCTAATGAAAAACTGTTTTTT. Translated, it gives CASSSLGPNEKLFF.

The chain links TRBV9 to TRBJ2-1; 7 bases agree with TRBD2. J gave up 1 base and V 7 bases, and 8 bases lay outside the gene matches. Germline-derived CDR1 and CDR2 are SGDLS and YYNGEE. The CDR3 is 15 amino acids. The CDR3 DNA is TGTGCCAGCGGTGAGAACGGGGGGTCCTACAATGAGCAGTTCTTC. Translated, it gives CASGENGGSYNEQFF.

The genes are TRBV28 and TRBJ2-1; D gene unclear. The CDR3 loop spans 14 amino acids. V lost 2 bases, J lost 4 bases, and 9 bases lay in between. Germline assignment: CDR1 MDHEN and CDR2 SYDVKM. For the CDR3, the DNA is TGTGCCAGCAGTTTAGACGCCCCTTACAATGAGCAGTTCTTC. Encoded protein: CASSLDAPYNEQFF.

DNA for the CDR3: TGTGCCAGCAGTTACTCGACGGGCAGGGAGGGTGAAAAACTGTTTTTT. It is translated as CASSYSTGREGEKLFF. J is TRBJ1-4 and V is TRBV6-5, with D tentatively TRBD1 (5 bases). Trimming stripped 0 bases from V and 7 bases from J, with 15 bases between. The CDR3 totals 16 residues. The germline V gene encodes CDR1 MNHEY and CDR2 SVGAGI.

This chain links TRBV5-1 with TRBJ1-1; possible D gene TRBD1, 5 bases. The germline V gene has CDR1 SGHRS and CDR2 YFSETQ. V lost 5 bases and J 7 bases, leaving 15 bases between the germline ends. The CDR3 is made up of 13 amino acids. CDR3 nucleotides: TGCGCCAGCAGACCCTCCGGGACGTATGAAGCTTTCTTT. Translation: CASRPSGTYEAFF.

The chain is built from TRBV6-5 and TRBJ2-7; 11 positions match TRBD1. Germline trimming cut 6 bases from V and 5 bases from J; bases unmatched to any gene: 9. Germline V gene data show CDR1 as MNHEY and CDR2 as SVGAGI. This CDR3 is 15 amino acids long. CDR3 region: CASSRFGQGANEQYF. The CDR3 nucleotides are TGTGCCAGCAGCCGCTTTGGACAGGGGGCAAACGAGCAGTACTTC.